The 32 T cell receptor beta chains below were found in one sample sequenced in a study of T cells in women clearing cervical HPV infection. Clones were sequenced by immunoSEQ multiplex PCR, and TCRdb holds only the in-frame ones, with some missing. Seen in this sample are tens of thousands of clones; the ten most common clones hold around 0.98%. Sequencing was done on a sample of blood buffy coat. The receptors were sampled from a woman aged 18 to 75 with a cervical HPV16 infection that either progressed to CIN3+ or cleared (not recorded which).

Comments on this clone: The CDR3 goes on 3 residues after the read ends, and that part is filled in from the germline J gene. This rearrangement joins TRBV2 to TRBJ2-2; 8 bases are shared with TRBD1. CDR1 and CDR2 (germline): SNHLY, FYNNEI. CDR3 length: 15 residues. CDR3 loop: CASSFPGGAHEKLFF. Incomplete CDR3 DNA: TGTGCCAGCAGCTTTCCAGGGGGCGCTCATGAAAAG.

Of note for this clone: Read sequence stops 3 residues before the CDR3 end, and the germline J gene provides the missing end. J is TRBJ2-7 and V is TRBV7-9; 7 bases align to TRBD2. CDR1 and CDR2 from the germline V gene are SEHNR and FQNEAQ (reference sequence). Trimming removed 3 bases from V and 0 bases from J; junction bases left unmatched: 2. CDR3 length: 14 residues. The sequenced CDR3 bases are TGTGCCAGCAGCTTTCGCGGGAGCTCCTACGAG. Its translation is CASSFRGSSYE. The whole CDR3 protein is CASSFRGSSYEQYF.

Comments on this clone: The read finishes 3 residues shy of the CDR3 end, and the germline J gene is used to complete it. The gene calls are TRBV30 and TRBJ2-1, with 9 bases that match TRBD1. J lost 4 bases, V lost 7 bases, and 2 bases had no gene match. This CDR3 is 12 amino acids long. CDR1 GTSNPN and CDR2 SVGIG come from the germline V gene (reference sequence). CDR3 sequence: CAFGTGYNEQFF. The sequenced CDR3 bases are TGTGCCTTCGGGACAGGGTACAATGAG.

To note about this clone: The CDR3 goes on 3 residues after the read ends, and that part is filled in from the germline J gene. The gene calls are TRBV5-1 and TRBJ2-3; a weak D match, TRBD1 (5 bases). The germline CDR1 and CDR2 sequences are SGHRS and YFSETQ. CDR3 length: 14 amino acids. Here the CDR3 reads CASSLDQGNQPQYF. The CDR3 bases that were read are TGCGCCAGCAGCTTGGACCAGGGCAATCAGCCG.

A word on this clone: The CDR3 extends 3 residues past the end of the read, so its final part is completed from the germline J gene. The V call is TRBV20-1, the J call TRBJ2-3; 7 nucleotides agree with TRBD1. The CDR3 extends over 16 amino acids. V lost 3 bases to trimming and J lost 2 bases; unmatched junction nucleotides: 11. Germline-derived CDR1 and CDR2 are DFQATT and SNEGSKA (reference sequence). CDR3 sequence reads: CSARSQGTAYTDTQYF. Partial CDR3 DNA: TGCAGTGCTAGGTCCCAGGGGACAGCTTACACAGATACG.

A remark on this clone: One end of the junction does not line up with germline, which may come from a read error. CDR3 sequence reads: CASSIGGPGELFF. CDR3 DNA, as far as it was read: TGTGCTAGCAGCATAGGGGGCCCCGGGGAG. V usage is TRBV7-7 and J usage is TRBJ2-2; 7 bases agree with TRBD1. The CDR3 is cut off 3 residues early in the read; its end comes from the germline J gene. The V gene's germline CDR1 is SSHAT and CDR2 FNYEAQ (reference sequence). The CDR3 is 13 residues long.

Details on this clone: The observed sequence ends 3 residues before the CDR3 terminus, with the missing tail filled in from the germline J gene. The V call is TRBV5-6, the J call TRBJ1-2; 7 bases are shared with TRBD1. Germline assignment: CDR1 SGHDT and CDR2 YYEEEE. The CDR3 loop spans 14 amino acids. Partial CDR3 DNA: TGTGCCACTCGGTATGGGACAGCTCCTCAAGGC. Translated: CATRYGTAPQG. The full CDR3 sequence reads CATRYGTAPQGYTF.

Concerning this clone: Coverage ceases 3 residues before the CDR3 finishes, and the germline J gene fills in the end. V is TRBV19 and J is TRBJ1-5; D is possibly TRBD1 (5 bases). V shed 7 bases and J shed 4 bases, with 11 bases lying between them. CDR3 length: 13 residues. CDR1 and CDR2 (germline): LNHDA, SQIVND (reference sequence). The sequenced part of the CDR3 DNA is TGTGCCAGTAATGGGGCCTGGAATCAGCCC. Its protein is CASNGAWNQP. The complete CDR3 protein is CASNGAWNQPQHF.

On this clone: The read ends 3 residues shy of where the CDR3 ends; the end is completed using the germline J gene. The rearrangement joins TRBV20-1 to TRBJ2-1; the D gene is possibly TRBD2 (5 bases). The CDR3 runs to 14 residues. With 2 bases removed from V and 1 base from J, the gap between germline ends came to 9 bases. Per the germline V gene, CDR1 is DFQATT and CDR2 is SNEGSKA (reference sequence). The CDR3 region is CSARRTDSYNEQFF. CDR3 DNA, as far as it was read: TGCAGTGCTAGACGGACTGATTCCTACAATGAG.

On this clone: Read coverage stops 3 residues before the CDR3 terminus; the germline J gene supplies the remainder. J is TRBJ2-1 and V is TRBV11-3; TRBD2 matches at 9 bases. Germline V gene sequence: CDR1 SGHNT, CDR2 YENEEA. Trimming removed 7 bases from V and 5 bases from J; junction bases left unmatched: 6. The CDR3 contains 14 residues. The sequenced CDR3 bases are TGTGCCAGCACCCTAGCGGGGAACGACAATGAG. This translates into CASTLAGNDNE. In full, the CDR3 is CASTLAGNDNEQFF.

In the case of this clone: Read sequence stops 3 residues before the CDR3 end, and the germline J gene provides the missing end. The rearrangement links TRBV7-8 to TRBJ2-7; the match to TRBD2 covers 8 bases. Germline assignment: CDR1 SGHVS and CDR2 FQNEAQ. V shed 5 bases, J shed 4 bases, and the junction held 13 bases outside the gene matches. This CDR3 is 16 amino acids long. CDR3: CASSTGGALRGYEQYF. The sequenced part of the CDR3 DNA is TGTGCCAGCAGCACCGGGGGGGCCCTAAGAGGATACGAG.

As regards this clone: The read finishes 3 residues shy of the CDR3 end, and the germline J gene is used to complete it. The V call is TRBV5-1, the J call TRBJ1-6; TRBD1 is a possible D gene (6 bases). With 0 bases removed from V and 7 bases from J, the gap between germline ends came to 8 bases. The V gene's germline CDR1 is SGHRS and CDR2 YFSETQ. This CDR3 comprises 14 residues. CDR3 bases read: TGCGCCAGCAGCTTGGCCACAGGGAATTCACCC. Protein product: CASSLATGNSP. The entire CDR3 reads CASSLATGNSPLHF.

In the case of this clone: From the germline J gene comes the end of the CDR3, since the read stops 3 residues before it. This chain joins TRBV13 and TRBJ1-2; 11 bases match TRBD1. Germline trimming cut 6 bases from V and 7 bases from J; bases unmatched to any gene: 10. This CDR3 is built from 15 residues. Germline CDR1 reads PRHDT; CDR2 reads FYEKMQ (reference sequence). The covered CDR3 bases are TGTGCCAGCAGGAACTCAGGGGACAGGGGGGTTGGC. This gives the protein CASRNSGDRGVG. The CDR3, in full, reads CASRNSGDRGVGYTF.

Regarding this clone: The read ends 3 residues early relative to the CDR3; the germline J gene fills the gap. V and J are TRBV2 and TRBJ2-2; perhaps TRBD1 as D (6 bases). CDR1 and CDR2 (germline): SNHLY, FYNNEI. The CDR3 loop spans 12 amino acids. The sequenced CDR3 bases are TGTGCCAGCAGTGAGAACAGGGTCGAG. Protein: CASSENRVE. The entire CDR3 protein reads CASSENRVELFF.

Comments on this clone: The missing CDR3 end, 3 residues past where the read stops, is filled in from the germline J gene. The V and J genes are TRBV10-3 and TRBJ2-2; D may correspond to TRBD1 or TRBD2 (7 bases each). The germline V and J ends were trimmed by 8 bases and 1 base, with 20 bases remaining between them. There are 17 residues in the CDR3. Germline CDR1 and CDR2: ENHRY and SYGVKD. Incomplete CDR3 DNA: TGTGCCATCCCTAAAAGACAGGGCGGGAGGAACACCGGGGAG. Amino acids: CAIPKRQGGRNTGE. The whole CDR3 sequence is CAIPKRQGGRNTGELFF.

For this clone: The missing CDR3 end, 3 residues past where the read stops, is filled in from the germline J gene. This sequence joins TRBV19 and TRBJ1-5, with 10 bases aligning to TRBD1. Germline CDR1 reads LNHDA; CDR2 reads SQIVND (reference sequence). The length of the CDR3 is 15 residues. The trim removed 3 bases at V and 7 bases at J, leaving 6 bases unmatched. The sequenced part of the CDR3 DNA is TGTGCCAGTAGTATCAGACAGGGGGCAGGCCAGCCC. Amino acid sequence: CASSIRQGAGQP. From start to end, the CDR3 is CASSIRQGAGQPQHF.

As for this clone: The read terminates 3 residues before the CDR3 end, so the remaining end is supplied by the germline J gene. The V and J genes are TRBV11-3 and TRBJ2-2; 8 nucleotides agree with TRBD1. Losses at the gene ends were 4 bases for V and 5 bases for J; bases not matched to a gene: 0. The germline V gene has CDR1 SGHNT and CDR2 YENEEA. CDR3 length: 13 amino acids. The CDR3: CASSWTGTGELFF. The covered CDR3 bases are TGTGCCAGCAGCTGGACAGGGACCGGGGAG.

Note on this clone: The read ends 3 residues early relative to the CDR3; the germline J gene fills the gap. The chain combines TRBV5-1 with TRBJ1-2, with 7 bases aligning to TRBD1. CDR1 is SGHRS, CDR2 YFSETQ, per germline. V shed 0 bases, J shed 4 bases, and the junction held 6 bases outside the gene matches. The CDR3 totals 15 residues. The CDR3 protein is CASSLGDREVYGYTF. Incomplete CDR3 DNA: TGCGCCAGCAGCTTGGGTGACAGGGAAGTCTATGGC.

Regarding this clone: At one end the junction does not follow the germline gene, possibly because of a read error. The read terminates 3 residues before the CDR3 end, so the remaining end is supplied by the germline J gene. The identical CDR3 is also encoded by other nucleotide sequences in the sample. This chain links TRBV7-9 with TRBJ1-1, with D uncertain. CDR1 and CDR2 (germline): SEHNR, FQNEAQ (reference sequence). This CDR3 region has 14 residues. The sequenced CDR3 bases are TGTGCCAGCAGCTTAGCTGCGGTTGGTACTGAG. This encodes CASSLAAVGTE. The complete CDR3 reads CASSLAAVGTEAFF.

With regard to this clone: The read ends 3 residues shy of where the CDR3 ends; the end is completed using the germline J gene. This sequence joins TRBV6-1 and TRBJ1-2; D may be TRBD1 (6 bases). Germline loops: CDR1 MNHNS, CDR2 SASEGT. This CDR3 region has 18 residues. V lost 0 bases and J 3 bases, leaving 20 bases between the germline ends. The CDR3 DNA, read in part, is TGTGCCAGCAGTGAAGCGCGCGGGGGCCTTAGTATGGACTATGGC. This sequence encodes CASSEARGGLSMDYG. The CDR3 in full is CASSEARGGLSMDYGYTF.

With respect to this clone: A junction boundary mismatches the germline segment, possibly from a read error. The CDR3 goes on 3 residues after the read ends, and that part is filled in from the germline J gene. The genes are TRBV7-7 and TRBJ2-7; no clear D gene. Germline-derived CDR1 and CDR2 are SSHAT and FNYEAQ (reference sequence). This CDR3 is built from 16 residues. The part of the CDR3 DNA that was read is TGTGCTAGCAGCTTAAGGCGGCAGCCGGATAGTTACGAG. Residues: CASSLRRQPDSYE. The CDR3 as a whole reads CASSLRRQPDSYEQYF.

Details on this clone: Read data end 3 residues before the CDR3 end; the end is taken from the germline J gene. The chain carries TRBV19 and TRBJ1-6; 8 bases line up with TRBD1. Trimming cost V 6 bases and J 7 bases; bases outside gene matches: 8. The CDR3 spans 15 residues. CDR1 and CDR2 (germline): LNHDA, SQIVND (reference sequence). The sequenced part of the CDR3 DNA is TGTGCCAGTAGGACCGTGACAGGGGCGAATTCACCC. Its translation is CASRTVTGANSP. The whole CDR3 protein reads CASRTVTGANSPLHF. The full variable domain, in which reference TRBV19 and TRBJ1-6 provide the parts outside the CDR3, is DGGITQSPKYLFRKEGQNVTLSCEQNLNHDAMYWYRQDPGQGLRLIYYSQIVNDFQKGDIAEGYSVSREKKESFPLTVTSAQKNPTAFYLCASRTVTGANSPLHFGNGTRLTVT.

With regard to this clone: The CDR3 end falls 3 residues outside the read, so it is completed with the germline J gene. The chain couples TRBV19 to TRBJ1-4; D is possibly TRBD1 (5 bases). The CDR3 extends over 15 amino acids. Germline CDR1 LNHDA, CDR2 SQIVND (reference sequence). V was trimmed by 5 bases and J by 3 bases, leaving 13 bases between them. CDR3 bases read: TGTGCCAGTAGTGCGGAGACAGTAGCTAATGAAAAA. Amino acid sequence: CASSAETVANEK. The entire CDR3 reads CASSAETVANEKLFF.

Of note for this clone: The read ends 3 residues before the CDR3 terminus; that terminus is restored from the germline J gene. This chain uses TRBV7-9 with TRBJ1-2; D is possibly TRBD1 (5 bases). Trimming stripped 0 bases from V and 4 bases from J, with 12 bases between. Germline loops: CDR1 SEHNR, CDR2 FQNEAQ (reference sequence). The CDR3 has 15 residues. The CDR3 DNA, read in part, is TGTGCCAGCAGCTTAGCGATGGAGGGGATCTATGGC. Its translation is CASSLAMEGIYG. The whole CDR3 protein is CASSLAMEGIYGYTF.

The sequenced CDR3 bases are TGTGCCAGCAGCTTGGAGGCGGATGGGTATGGC. It translates to CASSLEADGYG. The complete CDR3 protein is CASSLEADGYGYTF. The chain recombines TRBV5-4 with TRBJ1-2; D remains unclear. The missing CDR3 end, 3 residues past where the read stops, is filled in from the germline J gene. From germline, CDR1 is SGHNT and CDR2 YYREEE (reference sequence). The CDR3 has 14 amino acids. V lost 0 bases, J lost 5 bases, and 11 bases lay in between. The variable domain in full, with the rest retrieved from reference TRBV5-4 and TRBJ1-2, is ETGVTQSPTHLIKTRGQQVTLRCSSQSGHNTVSWYQQALGQGPQFIFQYYREEENGRGNFPPRFSGLQFPNYSSELNVNALELDDSALYLCASSLEADGYGYTFGSGTRLTVV.

Comment on this clone: Coverage ceases 3 residues before the CDR3 finishes, and the germline J gene fills in the end. The chain uses TRBV10-2 and TRBJ1-1; 12 positions match TRBD1. The CDR3 spans 15 residues. V was clipped by 6 bases and J by 7 bases; unmatched bases: 9. Germline lookup yields CDR1 WSHSY and CDR2 SAAADI. The CDR3 loop is CASRDPGTGGFEAFF. The DNA read from the CDR3 is TGCGCCAGCAGAGACCCCGGGACAGGGGGCTTTGAA.

Regarding this clone: Read data end 3 residues before the CDR3 end; the end is taken from the germline J gene. The genes are TRBV6-1 and TRBJ2-4, with D maybe TRBD1 (7 bases). In germline, CDR1 is MNHNS, CDR2 SASEGT. This CDR3 is 14 amino acids long. The sequenced part of the CDR3 DNA is TGTGCCAGCAGTGATGGACAGGCTCGGGAGACT. Translating gives CASSDGQARET. The full CDR3 protein is CASSDGQARETQYF.

As to this clone: The CDR3 is cut off 3 residues early in the read; its end comes from the germline J gene. The J gene is TRBJ1-1, the V gene TRBV6-1; perhaps TRBD1 as D (5 bases). This CDR3 region has 13 residues. Germline V CDR1 and CDR2: MNHNS, SASEGT. V lost 4 bases and J lost 3, with 9 bases in between. The chain's CDR3 is CASSGSGYTEAFF. The covered CDR3 bases are TGTGCCAGCAGTGGTTCAGGGTACACTGAA.

With regard to this clone: The sequence runs out 3 residues before the end of the CDR3; the remainder is reconstructed from the germline J gene. The chain has TRBV19 and TRBJ2-1, with D possibly being TRBD1 or TRBD2 (5 bases each). The V end lost 1 base, the J end lost 5 bases, and 9 bases lay between the germline ends. The CDR3 spans 14 residues. Germline V gives CDR1 LNHDA, CDR2 SQIVND (reference sequence). The sequenced CDR3 bases are TGTGCCAGTAGTATAGGAGGGGAAAACAATGAG. As protein: CASSIGGENNE. The full CDR3 reads CASSIGGENNEQFF.

Turning to this clone: The read ends 3 residues early relative to the CDR3; the germline J gene fills the gap. The chain carries TRBV10-2 and TRBJ1-2; D is unresolved. The CDR3 has 14 amino acids. The germline V gene has CDR1 WSHSY and CDR2 SAAADI. The CDR3 sequence: CASSLFPAERGYTF. The sequenced CDR3 bases are TGCGCCAGCAGCTTATTTCCGGCCGAGCGCGGC.

As for this clone: The missing CDR3 end, 3 residues past where the read stops, is filled in from the germline J gene. This chain uses TRBV19 with TRBJ2-2, with 11 bases that match TRBD1. V lost 5 bases, J lost 5 bases, and 10 bases stayed unmatched. Germline V gene lookup returns CDR1 LNHDA and CDR2 SQIVND (reference sequence). This CDR3 is built from 17 residues. CDR3: CASSARWTGGGTGELFF. CDR3 DNA, as far as it was read: TGTGCCAGTAGTGCGCGCTGGACAGGGGGCGGGACCGGGGAG.

To note about this clone: The read comes to an end 3 residues before the CDR3 does, leaving the germline J gene to fill in the end. The V gene is TRBV10-2, the J gene TRBJ1-4, with D possibly TRBD1 on 6 matching bases. This CDR3 has 14 residues. The germline V gene has CDR1 WSHSY and CDR2 SAAADI. The V end lost 4 bases, the J end lost 0 bases, and 6 bases lay between the germline ends. CDR3 amino acids: CASSAGATNEKLFF. The CDR3 bases that were read are TGCGCCAGCAGTGCAGGGGCAACTAATGAAAAA.